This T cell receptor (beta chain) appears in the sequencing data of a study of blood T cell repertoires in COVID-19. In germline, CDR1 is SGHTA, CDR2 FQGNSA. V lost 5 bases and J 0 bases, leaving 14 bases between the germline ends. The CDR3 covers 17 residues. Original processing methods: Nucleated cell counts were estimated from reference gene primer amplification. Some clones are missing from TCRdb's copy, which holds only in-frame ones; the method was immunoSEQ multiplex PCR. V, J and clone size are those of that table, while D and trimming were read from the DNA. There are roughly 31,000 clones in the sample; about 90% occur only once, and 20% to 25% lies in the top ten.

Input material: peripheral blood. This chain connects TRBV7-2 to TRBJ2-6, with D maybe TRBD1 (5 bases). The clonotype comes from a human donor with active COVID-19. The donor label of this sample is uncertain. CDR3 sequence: CASSPRLGASGANVLTF. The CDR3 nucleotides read TGTGCCAGCAGCCCTAGGCTTGGGGCCTCTGGGGCCAACGTCCTGACTTTC.